What follows describes a single T cell receptor (beta chain). The data originate from a study of blood T cells in healthy people across ages. The CDR3 totals 14 residues. Germline assignment: CDR1 DFQATT and CDR2 SNEGSKA (reference sequence). Trimming took 4 bases from V and 5 from J, leaving 17 bases between them. A second PCR, run for about 7 to 11 cycles, used a sample-barcoded 5' primer plus a J-beta primer mix. TCRdb called the 5' RACE reads again in MiXCR, with one record for every CDR3 protein. This table holds 700,000 to 900,000 distinct CDR3 sequences, 20% to 30% found once. Separately, the same data were catalogued under a study of T cells of mothers and their children.

This rearrangement joins TRBV20-1 to TRBJ2-5, with D perhaps TRBD2 (7 bases). Sequencing was carried out using blood. This receptor was obtained from a boy aged 5 to 17 in good health. CDR3 nucleotides: TGCAGTGCTATCTGGGAGGGGGAGCGGGAGACCCAGTACTTC. This encodes CSAIWEGERETQYF.